The 10 T cell receptor beta chains given below trace back to one sample, sequenced in a study of T cell repertoires in cytomegalovirus infection. TCRdb ran MiXCR on the reads and lists one entry per CDR3 protein. This sample has 200,000 to 250,000 distinct CDR3 sequences; 22% occur once, and the top ten carry about 18%. What was sequenced was CD8+ T cells from PBMCs. The receptors come from a human donor in good health (CMV status not recorded). Some clones in this sample may be carry-over from other donors' samples.

The rearrangement joins TRBV29-1 to TRBJ2-6; the D is unclear. CDR1 and CDR2 (germline): SQVTM, ANQGSEA. V was pared by 7 bases and J by 0 bases, with 10 bases between. There are 14 residues in the CDR3. CDR3 sequence reads: CSAEGLSGANVLTF. In DNA form, the CDR3 reads TGCAGCGCCGAAGGGCTCTCTGGGGCCAACGTCCTGACTTTC.

The gene calls are TRBV5-4 and TRBJ2-5; D not resolved. This CDR3 has 13 amino acids. With 1 base removed from V and 5 bases from J, the gap between germline ends came to 9 bases. CDR1 is SGHNT and CDR2 is YYREEE in the germline V gene (reference sequence). CDR3 sequence: CASSLPPSETQYF. The CDR3 DNA is TGTGCCAGCAGCTTGCCCCCTAGTGAGACCCAGTACTTC.

This clonotype has a handful of counts. V gene TRBV20-1 combines with J gene TRBJ2-2; D unclear. Germline V lookup: CDR1 DFQATT, CDR2 SNEGSKA (reference sequence). This CDR3 has 13 residues. Trimming removed 3 bases at V and 0 bases at J, with 5 bases between. CDR3 loop: CSARDPNTGELFF. The CDR3 DNA reads as TGCAGTGCTAGGGACCCGAACACCGGGGAGCTGTTTTTT.

This clonotype showed up just a few times. The DNA of the CDR3 is TGTGCCAGCAGCCTCGGGACTAGCGGGGGGCGCTCCTACAATGAGCAGTTCTTC. It is translated as CASSLGTSGGRSYNEQFF. The gene calls are TRBV7-9 and TRBJ2-1; 15 positions match TRBD2. This CDR3 comprises 18 residues. J lost 0 bases, V lost 5 bases, and 5 bases had no gene match. CDR1 and CDR2 (germline): SEHNR, FQNEAQ (reference sequence).

This clonotype appeared a few times. The chain combines TRBV5-5 with TRBJ2-5, with D perhaps matching TRBD2 (6 bases). Per germline, CDR1 SGHKS and CDR2 YYEKEE (reference sequence). The CDR3 spans 14 residues. V lost 0 bases, J lost 0 bases, and 6 bases lay in between. CDR3 in amino acids: CASSLGTNQETQYF. DNA for the CDR3: TGTGCCAGCAGCTTGGGGACTAACCAAGAGACCCAGTACTTC.

V usage is TRBV7-9 and J usage is TRBJ2-7; D is unresolved. V lost 0 bases, J lost 3 bases, and 12 bases lay in between. The CDR3 has 15 amino acids. The germline CDR1 and CDR2 sequences are SEHNR and FQNEAQ (reference sequence). The CDR3 region is CASSLAPSPHYEQYF. Written as DNA, the CDR3 is TGTGCCAGCAGCTTAGCCCCCAGTCCTCACTACGAGCAGTACTTC.

As to this clonotype: Mismatch with germline at one junction end may stem from a read error. This chain links TRBV5-3 with TRBJ2-1; tentatively, D is TRBD1 or TRBD2 (5 bases each). TRBV5-3 has ORF status, its function being uncertain. The CDR3 loop spans 14 amino acids. The CDR3 nucleotides read TGTGCCAGCAGCTTGGCCGTGGGGGTTATTGAGCAGTTCTTC. It yields the protein CASSLAVGVIEQFF.

The rearrangement joins TRBV6-8 to TRBJ1-2; D is unresolved. The V gene lost 0 bases and the J gene lost 0 bases, with 17 bases spanning the gap. Germline CDR1 is MNHGY and CDR2 is SAAAGT. This CDR3 is 18 amino acids long. The CDR3 loop reads CASSYSGVNEPTNYGYTF. The DNA of the CDR3 is TGTGCCAGCAGTTACTCTGGGGTAAACGAACCAACTAACTATGGCTACACCTTC.

The chain joins TRBV11-2 to TRBJ2-7, with D unclear. The CDR3 length is 14 residues. Germline CDR1 SGHAT, CDR2 FQNNGV. Deletions cut 1 base from V and 6 bases from J, with 13 bases between. The CDR3 reads CASSLGVGQAEQYF. The CDR3 DNA sequence: TGTGCCAGCAGCTTAGGGGTTGGGCAGGCCGAGCAGTACTTC.

V gene TRBV7-6 combines with J gene TRBJ2-1; no clear D. Looked up from germline, CDR1 is SGHVS and CDR2 is FNYEAQ. The CDR3 consists of 11 residues. V shed 4 bases and J shed 10 bases, with 8 bases lying between them. CDR3 sequence (DNA): TGTGCCAGCAGCTCCCCGGGCGAGCAGTTCTTC. Amino acids: CASSSPGEQFF.